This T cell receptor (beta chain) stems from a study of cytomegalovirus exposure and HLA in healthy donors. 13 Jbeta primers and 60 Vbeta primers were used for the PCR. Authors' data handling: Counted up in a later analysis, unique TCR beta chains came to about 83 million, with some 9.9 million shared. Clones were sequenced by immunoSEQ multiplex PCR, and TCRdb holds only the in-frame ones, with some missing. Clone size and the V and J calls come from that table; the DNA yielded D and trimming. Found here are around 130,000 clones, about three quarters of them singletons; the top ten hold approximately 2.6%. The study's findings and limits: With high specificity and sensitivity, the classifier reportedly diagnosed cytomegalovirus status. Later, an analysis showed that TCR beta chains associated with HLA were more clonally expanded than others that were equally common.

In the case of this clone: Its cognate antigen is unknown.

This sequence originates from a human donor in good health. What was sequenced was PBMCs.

The CDR3 bases are TGTGCCAGCCGCCCGGGACAGACCACCGGGGAGCTGTTTTTT. This gives the protein CASRPGQTTGELFF. The chain couples TRBV6-4 to TRBJ2-2; 7 nucleotides line up with TRBD1. Trimming cost V 8 bases and J 4 bases; bases outside gene matches: 7. This CDR3 is 14 amino acids long. Germline values: CDR1 MRHNA, CDR2 SNTAGT.